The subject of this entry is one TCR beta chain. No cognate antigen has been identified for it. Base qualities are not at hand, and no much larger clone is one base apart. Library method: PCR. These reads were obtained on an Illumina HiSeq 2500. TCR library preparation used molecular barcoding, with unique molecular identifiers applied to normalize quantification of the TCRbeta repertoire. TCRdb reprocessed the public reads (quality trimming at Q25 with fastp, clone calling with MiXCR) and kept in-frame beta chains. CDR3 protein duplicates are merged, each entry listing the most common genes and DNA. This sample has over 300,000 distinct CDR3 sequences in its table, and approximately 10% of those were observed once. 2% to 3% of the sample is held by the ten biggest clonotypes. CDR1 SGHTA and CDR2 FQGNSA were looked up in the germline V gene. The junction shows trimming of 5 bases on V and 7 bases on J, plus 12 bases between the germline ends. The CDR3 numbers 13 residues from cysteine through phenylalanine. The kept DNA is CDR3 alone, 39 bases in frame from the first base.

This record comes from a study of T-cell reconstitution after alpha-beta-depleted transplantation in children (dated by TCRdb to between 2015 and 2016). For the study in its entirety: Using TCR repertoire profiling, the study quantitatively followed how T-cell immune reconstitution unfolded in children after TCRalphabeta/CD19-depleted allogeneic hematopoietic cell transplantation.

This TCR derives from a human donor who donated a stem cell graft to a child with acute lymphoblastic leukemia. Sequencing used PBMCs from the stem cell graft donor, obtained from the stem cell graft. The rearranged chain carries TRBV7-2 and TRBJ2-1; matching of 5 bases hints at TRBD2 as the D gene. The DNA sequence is TGTGCCAGCAGCCCCCGACTACCGAATGAGCAGTTCTTC. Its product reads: CASSPRLPNEQFF.